Listed below are T cell receptor beta chains from one sample, sequenced in a study of OX40 agonist ivuxolimab in advanced cancers. Measured with immunoSEQ multiplex PCR; TCRdb has only the in-frame clones, and not every one. The table has tens of thousands of clones, 91% seen once. The sample in question was CD4+ or CD8+ T cells sorted from blood, obtained in a trial of the OX40 agonist ivuxolimab. The origin of the receptors is an adult with an advanced solid tumor such as melanoma, head and neck, liver or kidney cancer. Both conserved end residues are part of each CDR3. Fields, in order: V gene, J gene, clone size, CDR3 protein. Expanded clones are given a class, and other clones once, few, many or no size at all.

TRBV6-6	TRBJ2-7	.	CASSYSEPIYEQYF
TRBV11-2	TRBJ2-2	.	CASSLDNTGELFF
TRBV7-3	TRBJ2-5	.	CASSLSPGSGETQYF
TRBV10-3	TRBJ2-7	.	CAISEKEKRTSGRPPNSYEQYF
TRBV7-3	TRBJ2-1	.	CASSLPGGISYNEQFF
TRBV21-1	TRBJ1-4	.	CASSKNDLLTNEKLFF
TRBV5-4	TRBJ2-1	.	CASSSLRGGSLYNEQFF
TRBV30	TRBJ2-1	few	CAWSGGLAGRNEQFF
TRBV6-5	TRBJ1-1	.	CASSYDIDRGTEAFF
TRBV28	TRBJ1-3	.	CASSFRGHGNTIYF
TRBV6-5	TRBJ1-1	.	CASRSIGGYGEAFF
TRBV5-1	TRBJ1-1	.	CASSLSSGERTEAFF
TRBV18	TRBJ1-5	.	CASSPDLKGQPQHF
TRBV7-9	TRBJ1-5	.	CASSPGTDNQPQHF
TRBV7-3	TRBJ2-2	.	CASSPRDGNTGELFF
TRBV5-6	.	.	CASSRPGQGLSEQYF
TRBV15	TRBJ2-2	.	CATSFSRDTGELFF
TRBV21-1	TRBJ2-1	.	CASSKVTAKAYNEQFF
TRBV7-9	TRBJ2-1	.	CASSFRWGAYNEQFF
TRBV29-1	TRBJ2-1	.	CSAWTSGRGYNEQFF
TRBV29-1	TRBJ2-3	.	CSVLRLAVTDTQYF
TRBV27	TRBJ2-7	.	CASSLYFGRSHWEQYF
TRBV15	TRBJ1-5	.	CATSRDPGQGAFQPQHF
TRBV5-1	TRBJ1-4	once	CASSLTGGGEKLFF
TRBV10-2	TRBJ2-7	.	CASSEFREQYF
TRBV10-3	TRBJ2-5	.	CAISESILAGARETQYF
TRBV6-1	TRBJ2-2	.	CASSEAGGRAGGELFF
TRBV5-1	TRBJ2-2	.	CASSLSGGTNTGELFF
TRBV19	TRBJ1-5	.	CASSVTGGGQPQHF
TRBV30	TRBJ1-1	.	CAWRNFADTEAFF
TRBV27	TRBJ1-6	.	CASSLFSRDRANNSPLHF
TRBV28	TRBJ1-5	.	CASSLTVNQPQHF
TRBV14	TRBJ2-3	.	CASSQDKDRSTDTQYF
TRBV27	TRBJ1-2	.	CASSPMRLRDGYTF
TRBV19	TRBJ1-2	.	CASSMLDWGYGYTF
TRBV9	TRBJ2-7	.	CASSVETSGPYEQYF
TRBV11-2	TRBJ2-5	.	CASNPGPVETQYF
TRBV5-1	TRBJ2-3	few	CASSSKREARTDTQYF
TRBV7-2	TRBJ2-1	.	CASTTLLAGLGEQFF
TRBV14	TRBJ2-7	.	CASSQSGQASIYEQYF
TRBV5-6	TRBJ1-6	.	CASSGGQGSSYNSPLHF
TRBV5-6	TRBJ2-7	.	CASSLGTGGMYEQYF
TRBV11-3	TRBJ2-1	.	CASSPGWFGSSSYNEQFF
TRBV29-1	TRBJ1-2	.	CSVEDRGLRAPGYGYTF
TRBV5-1	TRBJ2-4	.	CASSTGQGKNIQYF
TRBV7-9	TRBJ2-5	.	CASSLGLGETQYF
TRBV6-5	TRBJ2-7	.	CASRPGTGGSYEQYF
TRBV12-5	TRBJ2-1	.	CASGFVIEQFF